The 25 T cell receptor beta chains given below trace back to one sample, sequenced in a study of cytomegalovirus exposure and HLA in healthy donors. 13 Jbeta primers and 60 Vbeta primers were used for the PCR. The method was immunoSEQ multiplex PCR; TCRdb's version includes in-frame clones alone and lacks a portion of them. The sample yields under 250,000 clones, around 76% seen once. Source material: PBMCs. Receptors originate from a man younger than 40 in good health and CMV-seronegative.

In DNA, the CDR3 is TGTGCCAGCAGCCCACCCGGGACAGGATCATTCTACGAGCAGTACTTC. Translation: CASSPPGTGSFYEQYF. V is TRBV5-6 and J is TRBJ2-7; 8 bases are a match to TRBD1. The CDR3 loop spans 16 amino acids. Germline CDR1 is SGHDT and CDR2 is YYEEEE. V gave up 4 bases and J gave up 3 bases; unmatched junction bases: 12.

This chain uses TRBV15 with TRBJ2-5; 7 nucleotides line up with TRBD1. CDR3 length equals 19 residues. Germline V gene lookup returns CDR1 LNHNV and CDR2 YYDKDF (reference sequence). J was trimmed by 3 bases and V by 0 bases; bases with no gene match: 16. CDR3 sequence: CATSRDPLDPTGWEETQYF. CDR3 in DNA: TGTGCCACCAGCAGAGATCCGCTCGACCCGACAGGGTGGGAAGAGACCCAGTACTTC.

The chain combines TRBV6-1 with TRBJ1-2, with TRBD1 matching 11 bases. J gave up 8 bases and V 5 bases, and 10 bases lay outside the gene matches. CDR1 is MNHNS and CDR2 is SASEGT in the germline V gene. This CDR3 has 15 amino acids. The CDR3 loop reads CASSTPDRGRGGYTF. The CDR3 nucleotides are TGTGCCAGCAGTACCCCGGACAGGGGGCGGGGAGGCTACACCTTC.

The chain is built from TRBV5-1 and TRBJ1-1; D not resolved. The CDR3 runs 14 residues. Trimming cost V 1 base and J 4 bases, with 11 bases left between them. CDR1 SGHRS and CDR2 YFSETQ come from the germline V gene. The CDR3 coding sequence is TGCGCCAGCAGCTTGTTAGGGCGGGGCACTGAAGCTTTCTTT. Residues: CASSLLGRGTEAFF.

This clone was detected only a few times. The DNA for the CDR3 is TGCGCCAGCAGCTCGGACAGGGGTGCGGATACGCAGTATTTT. Residues: CASSSDRGADTQYF. This chain links TRBV5-1 with TRBJ2-3; 9 bases match TRBD1. CDR1 is SGHRS, CDR2 YFSETQ, per germline. The trim removed 3 bases at V and 6 bases at J, leaving 5 bases unmatched. The CDR3 sequence is 14 residues long.

The rearrangement links TRBV18 to TRBJ2-7; 7 nucleotides align to TRBD2. CDR1 is KGHSH, CDR2 LQKENI, per germline. CDR3 length: 15 amino acids. The V gene end was trimmed by 5 bases and the J gene end by 5 bases; junction bases not matched to a gene: 12. DNA of the CDR3: TGTGCCAGCTCATCCCAAGAGGCGGGAGATAACGAGCAGTACTTC. Its protein is CASSSQEAGDNEQYF.

The chain has TRBV28 and TRBJ2-1, with 8 positions matching TRBD2. Germline V gene data show CDR1 as MDHEN and CDR2 as SYDVKM. The V and J ends lost 5 bases and 5 bases, in that order; junction bases with no gene match: 11. The CDR3 sequence is 16 residues long. DNA of the CDR3: TGTGCCAGCAGTCACACCGGGACTAGTGGCAACAATGAGCAGTTCTTC. Protein sequence: CASSHTGTSGNNEQFF.

CDR3 protein: CSGWTGLNTEAFF. Here the CDR3 DNA reads TGCAGCGGTTGGACAGGGCTGAACACTGAAGCTTTCTTT. The J gene is TRBJ1-1, the V gene TRBV29-1, with 8 bases that match TRBD1. Germline V lookup: CDR1 SQVTM, CDR2 ANQGSEA. V lost 7 bases, J lost 0 bases, and 4 bases stayed unmatched. The CDR3 is made up of 13 amino acids.

This clone has just a few counts. This rearrangement joins TRBV6-5 to TRBJ1-4; 7 bases fit TRBD1. This CDR3 has 15 residues. The germline V gene has CDR1 MNHEY and CDR2 SVGAGI. V was clipped by 2 bases and J by 6 bases; unmatched bases: 6. The DNA for the CDR3 is TGTGCCAGCAGTTACGGCGGGACAGAGGATGAAAAACTGTTTTTT. It specifies CASSYGGTEDEKLFF.

V gene TRBV9 combines with J gene TRBJ2-3; weak D call: TRBD2 (5 bases). CDR1 is SGDLS and CDR2 is YYNGEE in the germline V gene. The CDR3 is made up of 14 amino acids. Trimming took 0 bases from V and 0 from J, leaving 5 bases between them. CDR3 nucleotide sequence: TGTGCCAGCAGCGTAGGGACTAGCACAGATACGCAGTATTTT. Encoded protein: CASSVGTSTDTQYF.

The CDR3 loop reads CASSLGPRVSGGYTF. Written as DNA, the CDR3 is TGTGCCAGCAGCTTAGGGCCCAGGGTGTCGGGCGGCTACACCTTC. The genes are TRBV7-3 and TRBJ1-2; a weak D match, TRBD1 (5 bases). V was shortened by 2 bases and J by 8 bases, with 18 bases between the two germline ends. The CDR3 sequence is 15 residues long. CDR1 and CDR2 (germline): SGHTA, FQGTGA. Looking up the rest from reference TRBV7-3 and TRBJ1-2 gives the full variable domain: GAGVSQTPSNKVTEKGKYVELRCDPISGHTALYWYRQSLGQGPEFLIYFQGTGAADDSGLPNDRFFAVRPEGSVSTLKIQRTERGDSAVYLCASSLGPRVSGGYTFGSGTRLTVV.

Only one count was recorded for this clone. The V call is TRBV10-3, the J call TRBJ2-5, with D maybe TRBD1 (6 bases). The CDR3 covers 15 residues. V was cut by 0 bases and J by 5 bases, with 13 bases left in between. The germline V gene has CDR1 ENHRY and CDR2 SYGVKD. CDR3 bases: TGTGCCATCAGTGAGTCTACAGGGATGTTGGAGACCCAGTACTTC. Protein sequence: CAISESTGMLETQYF.

This clone has a handful of counts. The chain employs TRBV18 and TRBJ1-1; D gene ambiguous. The CDR3 consists of 15 residues. Germline V CDR1 and CDR2: KGHSH, LQKENI. V lost 1 base and J lost 3, with 12 bases in between. Here the CDR3 reads CASSPRSGRDTEAFF. CDR3 coding DNA: TGTGCCAGCTCACCACGTTCGGGAAGGGACACTGAAGCTTTCTTT.

This clone appeared a few times. The chain uses TRBV6-5 and TRBJ1-5; no clear D. The CDR3 loop spans 13 amino acids. Germline assignment: CDR1 MNHEY and CDR2 SVGAGI. V was shortened by 5 bases and J by 4 bases, with 9 bases between the two germline ends. CDR3 DNA sequence: TGTGCCAGCAGTCTCTATACGAATCAGCCCCAGCATTTT. Its protein is CASSLYTNQPQHF.

Only one count was recorded for this clone. V usage is TRBV9 and J usage is TRBJ1-3, with 9 nucleotides matching TRBD1. The CDR3 loop spans 15 amino acids. Germline V gene sequence: CDR1 SGDLS, CDR2 YYNGEE. With V trimmed by 3 bases and J by 4 bases, 5 bases remained unmatched. CDR3 sequence reads: CASSATGTGGNTIYF. CDR3 bases: TGTGCCAGCAGCGCGACCGGGACAGGGGGAAACACCATATATTTT.

In this sample, this clone turned up a few times. The CDR3 is CASSRTGSVHF. CDR3 DNA: TGTGCCAGCAGTCGGACAGGGTCAGTCCACTTT. The V call is TRBV6-6, the J call TRBJ1-6, with 8 bases fitting TRBD1. The CDR3 loop spans 11 amino acids. The J segment lost 17 bases and the V segment lost 5 bases, leaving 5 bases of the junction unmatched. Germline V gene lookup returns CDR1 MNHNY and CDR2 SVGAGI (reference sequence).

The V and J genes are TRBV6-1 and TRBJ2-5; 10 bases align to TRBD1. Germline-derived CDR1 and CDR2 are MNHNS and SASEGT. Unmatched junction bases numbered 4, after V lost 5 bases and J lost 4 bases. This CDR3 is built from 14 residues. The CDR3 reads CASSSWTGGETQYF. CDR3 DNA sequence: TGTGCCAGCAGTTCCTGGACAGGGGGAGAGACCCAGTACTTC.

The chain carries TRBV6-1 and TRBJ2-7; TRBD2 matches 8 bases. The CDR3 has 15 residues. Germline-derived CDR1 and CDR2 are MNHNS and SASEGT. V lost 5 bases and J lost 4; bases outside the gene matches: 10. The CDR3 coding sequence is TGTGCCAGCAGTTCCCCGGGAGGGACATCGTACGAGCAGTACTTC. Translated: CASSSPGGTSYEQYF.

The CDR3 here is CASSYRGNPSYEQYF. CDR3 DNA: TGTGCCAGCAGTTACAGGGGAAACCCATCCTACGAGCAGTACTTC. This chain joins TRBV6-6 and TRBJ2-7, with D tentatively TRBD1 (5 bases). Per the germline V gene, CDR1 is MNHNY and CDR2 is SVGAGI (reference sequence). V was shortened by 2 bases and J by 1 base, with 12 bases between the two germline ends. CDR3 length equals 15 residues.

DNA of the CDR3: TGTGCCATCAGTGAGTCAGGGCAGGGCGGCAATCAGCCCCAGCATTTT. Translation gives CAISESGQGGNQPQHF. The chain joins TRBV10-3 to TRBJ1-5, with D maybe TRBD1 (5 bases). The CDR3 length is 16 residues. V lost 0 bases and J 2 bases, leaving 11 bases between the germline ends. CDR1 and CDR2 from the germline V gene are ENHRY and SYGVKD.

The genes are TRBV28 and TRBJ2-3; no definite D call. Trimming removed 6 bases from V and 1 base from J, with 20 bases in between. Germline values: CDR1 MDHEN, CDR2 SYDVKM. This CDR3 region has 17 residues. In DNA, the CDR3 is TGTGCCAGCAGCCGGAACACCAGGCGATGGGGCACAGATACGCAGTATTTT. It yields the protein CASSRNTRRWGTDTQYF.

This clone was seen a few times. This chain uses TRBV25-1 with TRBJ2-7, with 9 positions matching TRBD1. Losses at the gene ends were 4 bases for V and 4 bases for J; bases not matched to a gene: 8. The V gene's germline CDR1 is MGHDK and CDR2 SYGVNS. The CDR3 length is 15 residues. The CDR3: CASSAGTGFSYEQYF. The DNA of the CDR3 is TGTGCCAGCAGTGCCGGGACAGGGTTTTCTTACGAGCAGTACTTC.

The V call is TRBV4-1, the J call TRBJ1-4; 7 bases fit TRBD1. This CDR3 is built from 17 residues. V trimming: 5 bases; J trimming: 5 bases; junction bases outside the gene matches: 14. CDR1 and CDR2 (germline): MGHRA, YSYEKL. This CDR3 reads CASSFPRAQGQNEKLFF. The CDR3 nucleotides are TGCGCCAGCAGCTTTCCACGAGCCCAGGGACAGAATGAAAAACTGTTTTTT.

The chain employs TRBV5-6 and TRBJ2-3, with D tentatively TRBD2 (5 bases). V lost 2 bases to trimming and J lost 11 bases, with 18 bases between them. This CDR3 comprises 14 residues. Germline V CDR1 and CDR2: SGHDT, YYEEEE. The CDR3 is CASSFRVGVGGQYF. As DNA, the CDR3 is TGTGCCAGCAGCTTTAGGGTGGGTGTCGGAGGGCAGTATTTT.

The V gene is TRBV5-4, the J gene TRBJ2-3; 10 bases are shared with TRBD2. Trimming cost V 3 bases and J 8 bases; bases outside gene matches: 9. The CDR3 has 15 amino acids. CDR1 SGHNT and CDR2 YYREEE come from the germline V gene (reference sequence). CDR3 in amino acids: CASSSQREGKVTQYF. The CDR3 DNA reads TGTGCCAGCAGCTCTCAGCGGGAGGGAAAAGTTACGCAGTATTTT.